This T cell receptor beta chain is drawn from a study of regulatory T cells in long-lasting Graves disease. CDR3 length: 16 residues. The junction had 9 bases not matched to a gene; V was cut back by 0 bases and J by 7 bases. Germline V lookup: CDR1 SGHRS, CDR2 YFSETQ. This clonotype was detected ten times or more. With iRepertoire HTBI primers and Arm-PCR of CDR3 regions, TCR beta libraries were built. MiXCR, run by TCRdb on the multiplex PCR reads, gives a single entry per CDR3 protein. The sample carries 620,000 or so distinct CDR3 sequences, roughly 15% recorded once. Time point in this sample: newly diagnosed GD, antithyroid drugs for less than 3 months. PBMCs were the source of the RNA used for TCR sequencing. EDTA tubes held 7 to 9 milliliters of peripheral blood from each patient. These data were likewise used in another study, on T cells in Graves' hyperthyroidism and ophthalmopathy.

The chain couples TRBV5-1 to TRBJ2-1, with 8 bases aligning to TRBD2. The source was peripheral blood mononuclear cells (PBMCs), collected at new diagnosis, from a patient treated with antithyroid drugs. The TCR comes from a woman between 25 and 40 years old with Graves disease. The CDR3 protein is CASSLAPGGVANEQFF. The CDR3 DNA follows: TGCGCCAGCAGCTTGGCCCCCGGGGGGGTAGCTAATGAGCAGTTCTTC.